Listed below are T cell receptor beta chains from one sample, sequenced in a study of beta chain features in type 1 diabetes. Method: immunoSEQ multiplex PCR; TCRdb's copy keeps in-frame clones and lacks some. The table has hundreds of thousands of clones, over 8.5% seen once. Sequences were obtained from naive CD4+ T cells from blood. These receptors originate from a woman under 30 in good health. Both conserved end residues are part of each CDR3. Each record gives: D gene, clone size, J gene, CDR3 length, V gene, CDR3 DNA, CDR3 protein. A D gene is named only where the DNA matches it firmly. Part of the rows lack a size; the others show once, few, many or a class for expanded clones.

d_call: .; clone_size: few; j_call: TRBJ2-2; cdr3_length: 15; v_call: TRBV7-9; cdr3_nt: TGTGCCTCACGCCGGGGGACCCCCCCCACCGGGGAGCTGTTTTTT; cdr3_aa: CASRRGTPPTGELFF
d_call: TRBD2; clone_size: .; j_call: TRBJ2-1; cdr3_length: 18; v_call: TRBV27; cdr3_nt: TGTGCCAGCAGTACCGGACTAGCGAGAAAACGTACGGACAATGAGCAGTTCTTC; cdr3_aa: CASSTGLARKRTDNEQFF
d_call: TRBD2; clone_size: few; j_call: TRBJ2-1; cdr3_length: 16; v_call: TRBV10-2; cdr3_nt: TGCGCCAGCGGAAGGACTAGCGGGGGGCAATACAATGAGCAGTTCTTC; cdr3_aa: CASGRTSGGQYNEQFF
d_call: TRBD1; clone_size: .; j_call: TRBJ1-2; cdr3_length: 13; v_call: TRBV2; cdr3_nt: TGTGCCAGCTCCGGGACAGGGAGGTATGGCTACACCTTC; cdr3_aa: CASSGTGRYGYTF
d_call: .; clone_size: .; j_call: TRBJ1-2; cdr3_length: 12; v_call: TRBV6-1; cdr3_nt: TGTGCCAGCAGTAACACAGGCCGGGGCTACACCTTC; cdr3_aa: CASSNTGRGYTF
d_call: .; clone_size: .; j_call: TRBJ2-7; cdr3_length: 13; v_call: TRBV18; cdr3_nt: TGTGCCAGCTCACCGGGACAAAACTACGAGCAGTACTTC; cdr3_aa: CASSPGQNYEQYF
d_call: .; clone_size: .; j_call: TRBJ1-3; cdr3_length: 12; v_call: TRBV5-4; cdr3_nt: TGTGCCAGCAGCGTGTCAGGAAACACCATATATTTT; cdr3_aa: CASSVSGNTIYF
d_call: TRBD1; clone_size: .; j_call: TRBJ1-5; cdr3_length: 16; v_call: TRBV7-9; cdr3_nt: TGTGCCAGCAGCTTAGATGGGACAGGGAACAATCAGCCCCAGCATTTT; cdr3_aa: CASSLDGTGNNQPQHF
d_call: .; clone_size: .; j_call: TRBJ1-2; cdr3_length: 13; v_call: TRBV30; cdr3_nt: TGTGCCTGGAGTCGGGGGAGCGGCTATGGCTACACCTTC; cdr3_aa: CAWSRGSGYGYTF
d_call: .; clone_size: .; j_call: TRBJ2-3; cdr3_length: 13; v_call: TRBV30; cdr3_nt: TGTGCCTGGAGTCGGGGTTGGGCAGATACGCAGTATTTT; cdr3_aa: CAWSRGWADTQYF
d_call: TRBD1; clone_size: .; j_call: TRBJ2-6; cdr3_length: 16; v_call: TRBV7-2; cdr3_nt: TGTGCCAGCAGCTTACGCGGGACAGGCCGTACCAACGTCCTGACTTTC; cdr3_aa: CASSLRGTGRTNVLTF
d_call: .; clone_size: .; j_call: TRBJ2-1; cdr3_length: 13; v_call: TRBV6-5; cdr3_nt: TGTGCCAGCGGCAAAATCCCGAACAATGAGCAGTTCTTC; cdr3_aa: CASGKIPNNEQFF
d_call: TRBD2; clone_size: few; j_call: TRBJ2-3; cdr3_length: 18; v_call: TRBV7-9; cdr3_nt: TGTGCCAGCAGCGTAAGGACTAGCGGGAGGGCGCCCCCAGATACGCAGTATTTT; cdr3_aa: CASSVRTSGRAPPDTQYF
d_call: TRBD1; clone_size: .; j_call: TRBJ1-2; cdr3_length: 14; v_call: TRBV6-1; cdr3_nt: TGTGCCAGCAGTGGGACAGGGTTTAATTATGGCTACACCTTC; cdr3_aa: CASSGTGFNYGYTF
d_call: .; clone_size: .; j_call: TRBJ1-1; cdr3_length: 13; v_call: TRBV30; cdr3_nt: TGTGCCTGGAGAGCAGGGGTTCGCACTGAAGCTTTCTTT; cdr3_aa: CAWRAGVRTEAFF
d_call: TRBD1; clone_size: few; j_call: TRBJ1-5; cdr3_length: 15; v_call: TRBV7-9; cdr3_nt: TGTGCCAGCAGCTTAGGGACAGGTAATGACCAGCCCCAGCATTTT; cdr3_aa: CASSLGTGNDQPQHF
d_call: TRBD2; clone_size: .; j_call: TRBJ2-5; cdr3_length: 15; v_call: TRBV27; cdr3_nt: TGTGCCAGCAGTTTATCTTGGGGGGGTTCCGAGACCCAGTACTTC; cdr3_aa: CASSLSWGGSETQYF
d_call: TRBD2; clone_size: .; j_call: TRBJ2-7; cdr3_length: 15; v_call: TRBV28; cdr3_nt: TGTGCCAGCAGTTTGTATACGGGGGGCTCCTACGAGCAGTACTTC; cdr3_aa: CASSLYTGGSYEQYF
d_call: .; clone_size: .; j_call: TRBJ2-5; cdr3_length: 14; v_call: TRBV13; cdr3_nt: TGTGCCAGCAGCCCTCTACAGGGAACGGGTGAGCAGTACTTC; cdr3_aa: CASSPLQGTGEQYF
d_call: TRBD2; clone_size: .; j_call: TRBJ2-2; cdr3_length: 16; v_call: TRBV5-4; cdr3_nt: TGTGCCAGCAGCCCTAGGACTAGCGGGAGTGGCGGGGAGCTGTTTTTT; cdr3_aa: CASSPRTSGSGGELFF
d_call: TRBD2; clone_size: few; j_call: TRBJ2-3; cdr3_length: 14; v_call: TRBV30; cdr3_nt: TGTGCCTATGGACTAGCGGGAGTTTCAGATACGCAGTATTTT; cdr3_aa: CAYGLAGVSDTQYF
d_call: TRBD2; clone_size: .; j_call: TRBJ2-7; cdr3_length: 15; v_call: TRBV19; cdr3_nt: TGTGCCAGTAAAAGTAGCGGGAGGGCTTCCTACGAGCAGTACTTC; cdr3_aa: CASKSSGRASYEQYF
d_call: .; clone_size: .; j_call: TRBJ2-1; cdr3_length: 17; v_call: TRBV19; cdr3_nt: TGTGCCAGTAGTATAGATGCAGGCTATAGCTCCTACAATGAGCAGTTCTTC; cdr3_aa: CASSIDAGYSSYNEQFF
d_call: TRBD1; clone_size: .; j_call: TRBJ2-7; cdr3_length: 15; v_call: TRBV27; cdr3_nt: TGTGCCAGCCAAGTTCAACAGGGGGCAAACTACGAGCAGTACTTC; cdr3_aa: CASQVQQGANYEQYF
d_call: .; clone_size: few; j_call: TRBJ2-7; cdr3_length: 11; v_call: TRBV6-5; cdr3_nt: TGTGCCAGCAGCCAGTCCTACGAGCAGTACTTC; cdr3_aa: CASSQSYEQYF
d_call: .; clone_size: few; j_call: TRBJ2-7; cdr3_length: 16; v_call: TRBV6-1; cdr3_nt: TGTGCCAGCAGTGACCTACGACGGGACACCTCCTACGAGCAGTACTTC; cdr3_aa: CASSDLRRDTSYEQYF